This T cell receptor (beta chain) was sequenced in a study of blood T cells in healthy people across ages. General study findings and limits: Unsorted PBMCs ruled out conclusive naive versus antigen-experienced comparison.

Through a sample-barcoded 5' primer and a J-beta primer mix, a second PCR was run for about 6 to 11 cycles. A template-switch adaptor that had 12 random nucleotides put a tag on each cDNA molecule. TCRdb passed the 5' RACE reads through MiXCR, listing each CDR3 protein once. The sample includes about 680,000 distinct CDR3 sequences, about 52% seen only once; the top ten take under 35%. This clonotype was seen once. The antigen remains undetermined. The source material was blood. This sequence originates from a woman in her sixties in good health.

In nucleotides, the CDR3 is TGCAGTGCTAGCTCGTGGGCCAGGACTAATAGCCTCGATGAGCAGTTCTTC. Protein sequence: CSASSWARTNSLDEQFF. V is TRBV20-1 and J is TRBJ2-1; weak D call: TRBD2 (6 bases). The V gene's germline CDR1 is DFQATT and CDR2 SNEGSKA (reference sequence). The CDR3 loop spans 17 amino acids. V dropped 3 bases and J dropped 8 bases, with 26 bases sitting between them.